These 3 T cell receptor beta chains came from one sample sequenced in a study of radiotherapy plus CTLA-4 blockade in lung cancer. The protocol was immunoSEQ multiplex PCR, while the TCRdb copy is restricted to in-frame clones and leaves out a portion. The table includes about 88,000 clones, 60% to 80% detected once. Here the sequenced sample was peripheral blood, taken from a patient treated with radiotherapy plus ipilimumab. The receptors were sampled from a human donor with non-small cell lung cancer that progressed on radiotherapy plus ipilimumab.

This clone was counted between two and nine times. The chain has TRBV19 and TRBJ2-7; D unclear. CDR1 and CDR2 (germline): LNHDA, SQIVND (reference sequence). There are 13 residues in the CDR3. V shed 5 bases and J shed 5 bases, with 13 bases lying between them. CDR3 residues: CASSLGLVNEQYF. CDR3 DNA: TGTGCCAGTAGTCTAGGCCTAGTCAACGAGCAGTACTTC.

About this clone itself: Within the sample, other DNA sequences also encode this same CDR3. The genes are TRBV2 and TRBJ2-3, with D maybe TRBD2 (6 bases). Trimming removed 4 bases from V and 0 bases from J, with 8 bases in between. This CDR3 comprises 14 residues. Germline V gene sequence: CDR1 SNHLY, CDR2 FYNNEI. CDR3 DNA: TGTGCCAGCAGTGTGACTAGTAGCACAGATACGCAGTATTTT. Its translation is CASSVTSSTDTQYF.

J is TRBJ2-7 and V is TRBV9; weak D call: TRBD2 (6 bases). Germline V lookup: CDR1 SGDLS, CDR2 YYNGEE. The length of the CDR3 is 14 residues. Trimming shortened V by 4 bases and J by 6 bases, and 17 bases separated the two germline ends. The CDR3 coding sequence is TGTGCCAGCAGCCCCTCCCTCCAGGGACTCGAGCAGTACTTC. As protein: CASSPSLQGLEQYF.